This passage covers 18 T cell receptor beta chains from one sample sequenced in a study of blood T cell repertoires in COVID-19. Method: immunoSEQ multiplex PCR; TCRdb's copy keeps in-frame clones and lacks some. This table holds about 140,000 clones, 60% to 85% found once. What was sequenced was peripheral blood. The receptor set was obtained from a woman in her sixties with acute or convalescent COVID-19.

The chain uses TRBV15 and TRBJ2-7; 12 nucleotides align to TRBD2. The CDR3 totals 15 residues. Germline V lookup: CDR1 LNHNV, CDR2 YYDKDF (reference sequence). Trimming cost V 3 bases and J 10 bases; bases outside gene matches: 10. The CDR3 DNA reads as TGTGCCACCAGCAGCGCCGGGACTAGCGGGTTCAAACAGTACTTC. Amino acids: CATSSAGTSGFKQYF.

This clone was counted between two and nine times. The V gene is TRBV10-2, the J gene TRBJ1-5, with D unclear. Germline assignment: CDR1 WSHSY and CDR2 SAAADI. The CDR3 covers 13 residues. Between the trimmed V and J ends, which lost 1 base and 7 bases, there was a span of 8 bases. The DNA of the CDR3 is TGCGCCAGCAGTGAGTATCTATCCCAGCCCCAGCATTTT. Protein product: CASSEYLSQPQHF.

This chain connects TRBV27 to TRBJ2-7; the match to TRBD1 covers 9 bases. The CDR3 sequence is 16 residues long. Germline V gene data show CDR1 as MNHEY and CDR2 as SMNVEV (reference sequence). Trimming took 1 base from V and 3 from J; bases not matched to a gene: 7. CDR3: CASSLWSGQGNYEQYF. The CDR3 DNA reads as TGTGCCAGCAGTTTATGGAGTGGACAGGGGAACTACGAGCAGTACTTC.

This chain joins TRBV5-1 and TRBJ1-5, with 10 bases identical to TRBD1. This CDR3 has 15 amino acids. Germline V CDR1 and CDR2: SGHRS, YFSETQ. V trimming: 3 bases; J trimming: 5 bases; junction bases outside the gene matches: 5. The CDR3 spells CASSSGQGKDQPQHF. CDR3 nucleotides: TGCGCCAGCAGCTCGGGACAGGGGAAGGATCAGCCCCAGCATTTT.

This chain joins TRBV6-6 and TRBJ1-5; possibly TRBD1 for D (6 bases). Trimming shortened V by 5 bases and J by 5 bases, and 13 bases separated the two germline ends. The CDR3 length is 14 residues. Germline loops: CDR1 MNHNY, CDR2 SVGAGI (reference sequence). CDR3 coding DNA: TGTGCCAGCAGTCCCAGGGGAGGGTATCAGCCCCAGCATTTT. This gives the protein CASSPRGGYQPQHF.

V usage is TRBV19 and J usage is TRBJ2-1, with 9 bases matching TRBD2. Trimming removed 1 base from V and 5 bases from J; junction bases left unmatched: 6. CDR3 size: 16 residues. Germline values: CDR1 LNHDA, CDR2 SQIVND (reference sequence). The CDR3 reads CASSIGGGRGDNEQFF. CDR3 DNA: TGTGCCAGTAGTATAGGTGGCGGGAGGGGAGACAATGAGCAGTTCTTC.

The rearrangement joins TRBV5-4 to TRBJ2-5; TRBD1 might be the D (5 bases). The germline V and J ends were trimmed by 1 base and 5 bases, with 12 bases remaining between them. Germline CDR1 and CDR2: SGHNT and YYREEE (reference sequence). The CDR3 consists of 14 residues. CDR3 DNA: TGTGCCAGCAGCTTGCGGCAGGGATACGAGACCCAGTACTTC. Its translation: CASSLRQGYETQYF.

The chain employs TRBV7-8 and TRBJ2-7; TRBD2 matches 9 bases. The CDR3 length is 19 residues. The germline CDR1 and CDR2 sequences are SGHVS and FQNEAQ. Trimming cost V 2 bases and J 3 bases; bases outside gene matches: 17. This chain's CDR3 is CASSLSQALAGLPHYEQYF. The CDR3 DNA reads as TGTGCCAGCAGCTTAAGTCAGGCTCTAGCGGGACTTCCTCACTACGAGCAGTACTTC.

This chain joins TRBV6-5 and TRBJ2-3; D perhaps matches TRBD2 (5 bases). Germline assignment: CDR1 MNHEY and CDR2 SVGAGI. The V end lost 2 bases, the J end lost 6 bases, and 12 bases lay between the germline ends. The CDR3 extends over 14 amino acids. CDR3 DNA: TGTGCCAGCAGTTACAGTCTAGCTCGCGATACGCAGTATTTT. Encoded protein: CASSYSLARDTQYF.

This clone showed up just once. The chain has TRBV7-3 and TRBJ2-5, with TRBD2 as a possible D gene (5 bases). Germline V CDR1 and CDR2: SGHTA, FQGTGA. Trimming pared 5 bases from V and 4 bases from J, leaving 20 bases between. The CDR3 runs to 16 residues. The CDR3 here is CASSPKAAYRGETQYF. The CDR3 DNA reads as TGTGCCAGCAGCCCGAAAGCGGCCTACCGGGGAGAGACCCAGTACTTC.

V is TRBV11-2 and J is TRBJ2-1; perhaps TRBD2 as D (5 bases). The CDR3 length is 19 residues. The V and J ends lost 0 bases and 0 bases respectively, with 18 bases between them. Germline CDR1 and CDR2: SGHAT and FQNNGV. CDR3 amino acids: CASSLDSKAGWSSYNEQFF. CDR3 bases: TGTGCCAGCAGCTTAGACAGTAAGGCGGGCTGGAGCTCCTACAATGAGCAGTTCTTC.

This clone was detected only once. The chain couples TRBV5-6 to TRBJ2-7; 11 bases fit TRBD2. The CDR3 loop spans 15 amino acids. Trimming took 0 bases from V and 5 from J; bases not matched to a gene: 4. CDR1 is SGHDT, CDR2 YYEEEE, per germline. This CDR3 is CASSLVPSGRNEQYF. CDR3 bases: TGTGCCAGCAGCTTGGTTCCTAGCGGGAGGAACGAGCAGTACTTC.

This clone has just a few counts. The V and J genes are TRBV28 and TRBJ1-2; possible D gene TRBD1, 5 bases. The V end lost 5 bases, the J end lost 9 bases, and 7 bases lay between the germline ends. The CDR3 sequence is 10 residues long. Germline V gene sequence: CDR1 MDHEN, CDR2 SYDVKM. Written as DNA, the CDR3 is TGTGCCAGCAGTCTGGACAGCTACACCTTC. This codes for CASSLDSYTF.

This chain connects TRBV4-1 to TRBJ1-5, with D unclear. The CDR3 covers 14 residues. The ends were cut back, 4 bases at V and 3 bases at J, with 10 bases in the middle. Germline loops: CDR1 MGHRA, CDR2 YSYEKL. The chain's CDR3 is CASSPPGLNQPQHF. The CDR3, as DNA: TGCGCCAGCAGCCCCCCGGGTCTCAATCAGCCCCAGCATTTT.

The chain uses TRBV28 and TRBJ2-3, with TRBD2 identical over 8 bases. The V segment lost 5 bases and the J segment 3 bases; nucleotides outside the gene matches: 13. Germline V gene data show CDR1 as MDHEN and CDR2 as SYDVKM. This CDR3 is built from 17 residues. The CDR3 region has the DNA TGTGCCAGCAGTCCCCTAGCAGCGGGAGCCTCAACAGATACGCAGTATTTT. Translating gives CASSPLAAGASTDTQYF.

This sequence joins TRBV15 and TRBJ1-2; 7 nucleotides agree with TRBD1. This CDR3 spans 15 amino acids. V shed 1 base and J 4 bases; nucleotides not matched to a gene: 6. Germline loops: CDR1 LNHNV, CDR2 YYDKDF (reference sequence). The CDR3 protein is CATSRGGGGAYGYTF. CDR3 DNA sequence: TGTGCCACCAGCAGAGGAGGAGGGGGCGCCTATGGCTACACCTTC.

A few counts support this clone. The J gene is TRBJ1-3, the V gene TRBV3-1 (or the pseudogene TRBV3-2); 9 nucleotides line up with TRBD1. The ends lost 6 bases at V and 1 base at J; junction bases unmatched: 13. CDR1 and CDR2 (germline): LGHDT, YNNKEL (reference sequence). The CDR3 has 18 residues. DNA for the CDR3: TGTGCCAGCAGGGGTTCTACGCTCGGACAGGGGTCTGGAAACACCATATATTTT. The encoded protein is CASRGSTLGQGSGNTIYF.

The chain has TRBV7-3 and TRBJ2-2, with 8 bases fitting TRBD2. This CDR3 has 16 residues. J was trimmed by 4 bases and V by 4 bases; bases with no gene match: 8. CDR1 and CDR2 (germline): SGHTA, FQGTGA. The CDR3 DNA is TGTGCCAGCAGCTCTAGCGGGCCCTACCCCACCGGGGAGCTGTTTTTT. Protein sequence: CASSSSGPYPTGELFF.